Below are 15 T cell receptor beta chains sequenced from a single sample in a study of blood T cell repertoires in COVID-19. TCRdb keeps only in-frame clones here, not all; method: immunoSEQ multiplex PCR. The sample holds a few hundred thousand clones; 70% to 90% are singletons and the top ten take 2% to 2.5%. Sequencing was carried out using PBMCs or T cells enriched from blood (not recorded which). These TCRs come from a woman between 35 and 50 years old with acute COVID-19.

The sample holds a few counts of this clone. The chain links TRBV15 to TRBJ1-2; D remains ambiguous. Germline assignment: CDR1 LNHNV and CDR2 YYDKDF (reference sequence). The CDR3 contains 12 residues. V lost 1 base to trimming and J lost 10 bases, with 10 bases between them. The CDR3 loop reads CATSRGEGPYTF. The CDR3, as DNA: TGTGCCACCAGCAGAGGAGAGGGCCCCTACACCTTC.

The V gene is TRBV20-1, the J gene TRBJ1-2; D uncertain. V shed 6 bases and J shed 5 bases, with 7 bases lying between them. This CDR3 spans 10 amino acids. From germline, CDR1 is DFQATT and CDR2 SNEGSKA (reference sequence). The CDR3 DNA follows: TGCAGTGCCCTACAGTATGGCTACACCTTC. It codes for CSALQYGYTF.

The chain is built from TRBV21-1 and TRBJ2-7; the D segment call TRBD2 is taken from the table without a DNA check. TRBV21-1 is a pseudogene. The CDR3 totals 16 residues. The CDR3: CASSATDKRDSYEQYV. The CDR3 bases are TGTGCCAGCAGCGCTACCGACAAGCGGGACTCCTACGAGCAGTACGTC.

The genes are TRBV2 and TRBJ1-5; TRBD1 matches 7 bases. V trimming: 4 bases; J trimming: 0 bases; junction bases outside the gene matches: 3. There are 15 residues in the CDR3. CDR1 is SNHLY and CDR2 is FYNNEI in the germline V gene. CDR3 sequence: CASSVGTVSNQPQHF. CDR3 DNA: TGTGCCAGCAGTGTAGGGACAGTTAGCAATCAGCCCCAGCATTTT.

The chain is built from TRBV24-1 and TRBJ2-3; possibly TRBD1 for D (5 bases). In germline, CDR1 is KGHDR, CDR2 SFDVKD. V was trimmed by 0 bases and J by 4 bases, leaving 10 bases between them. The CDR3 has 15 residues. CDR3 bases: TGTGCCACCAGTGATTTGCAGCCAGGGTCAGATACGCAGTATTTT. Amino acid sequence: CATSDLQPGSDTQYF.

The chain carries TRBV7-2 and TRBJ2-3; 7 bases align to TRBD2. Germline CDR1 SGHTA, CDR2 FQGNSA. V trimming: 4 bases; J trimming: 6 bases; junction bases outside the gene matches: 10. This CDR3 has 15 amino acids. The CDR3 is CASSSQGGGGDTQYF. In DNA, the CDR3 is TGTGCCAGCAGCTCCCAAGGCGGGGGAGGGGATACGCAGTATTTT.

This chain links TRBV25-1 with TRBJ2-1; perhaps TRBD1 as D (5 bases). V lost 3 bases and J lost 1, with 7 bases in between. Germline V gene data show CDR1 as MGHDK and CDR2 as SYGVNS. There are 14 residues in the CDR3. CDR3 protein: CASSDGASYNEQFF. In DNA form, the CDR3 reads TGTGCCAGCAGTGATGGGGCATCCTACAATGAGCAGTTCTTC.

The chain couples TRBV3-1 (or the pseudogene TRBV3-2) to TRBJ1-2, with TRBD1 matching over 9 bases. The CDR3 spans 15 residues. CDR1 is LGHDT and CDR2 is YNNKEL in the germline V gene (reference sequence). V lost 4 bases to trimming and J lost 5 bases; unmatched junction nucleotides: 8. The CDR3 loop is CASSPPGTGTYGYTF. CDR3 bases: TGTGCCAGCAGCCCACCCGGGACAGGGACATATGGCTACACCTTC.

This CDR3 reads CASSLVPDYQPQHF. The CDR3 DNA is TGCGCCAGCAGCTTGGTGCCAGACTATCAGCCCCAGCATTTT. The chain couples TRBV5-1 to TRBJ1-5; D not resolved. The CDR3 has 14 amino acids. The V and J ends lost 0 bases and 5 bases respectively, with 9 bases between them. CDR1 is SGHRS, CDR2 YFSETQ, per germline.

The CDR3: CATSDFGGRAIGAGELFF. The CDR3 coding sequence is TGTGCCACCAGTGATTTTGGCGGGAGGGCCATCGGGGCCGGGGAGCTGTTTTTT. This chain uses TRBV24-1 with TRBJ2-2, with 9 bases lining up with TRBD2. V shed 1 base and J 6 bases; nucleotides not matched to a gene: 11. CDR1 KGHDR and CDR2 SFDVKD come from the germline V gene. This CDR3 spans 18 amino acids.

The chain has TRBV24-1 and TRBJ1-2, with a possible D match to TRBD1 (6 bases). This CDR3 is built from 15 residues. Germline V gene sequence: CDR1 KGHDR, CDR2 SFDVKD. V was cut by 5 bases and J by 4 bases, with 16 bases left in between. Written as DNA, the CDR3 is TGTGCCACCAGTGCCCTACGTGCAGGGGTCTATGGCTACACCTTC. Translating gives CATSALRAGVYGYTF.

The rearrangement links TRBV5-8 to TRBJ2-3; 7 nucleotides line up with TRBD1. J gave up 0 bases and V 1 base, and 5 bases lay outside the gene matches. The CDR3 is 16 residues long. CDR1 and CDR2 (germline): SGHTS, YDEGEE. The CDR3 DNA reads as TGTGCCAGCAGCTTGTGGACAGGCCTCAGCACAGATACGCAGTATTTT. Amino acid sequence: CASSLWTGLSTDTQYF. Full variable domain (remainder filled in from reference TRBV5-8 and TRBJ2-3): EAGVTQSPTHLIKTRGQQATLRCSPISGHTSVYWYQQALGLGLQFLLWYDEGEERNRGNFPPRFSGRQFPNYSSELNVNALELEDSALYLCASSLWTGLSTDTQYFGPGTRLTVL.

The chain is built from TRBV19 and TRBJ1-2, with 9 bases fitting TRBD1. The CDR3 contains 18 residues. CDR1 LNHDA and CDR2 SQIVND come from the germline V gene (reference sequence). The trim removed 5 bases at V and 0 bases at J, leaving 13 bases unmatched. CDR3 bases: TGTGCCAGTAGTCCTCCTAGGGGACAGGGATATGCTAACTATGGCTACACCTTC. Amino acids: CASSPPRGQGYANYGYTF.

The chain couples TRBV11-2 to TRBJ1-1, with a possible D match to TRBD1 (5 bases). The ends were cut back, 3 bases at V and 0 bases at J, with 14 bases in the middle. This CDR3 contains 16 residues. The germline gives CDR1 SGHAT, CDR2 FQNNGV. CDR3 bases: TGTGCCAGCAGCTTTGGGTTGCCAGGGTTGAACACTGAAGCTTTCTTT. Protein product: CASSFGLPGLNTEAFF.

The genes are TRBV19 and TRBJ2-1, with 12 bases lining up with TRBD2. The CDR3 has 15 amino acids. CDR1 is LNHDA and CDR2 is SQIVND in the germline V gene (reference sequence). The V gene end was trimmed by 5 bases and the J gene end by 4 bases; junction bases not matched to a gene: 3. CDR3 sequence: CASSLAGGPYNEQFF. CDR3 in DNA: TGTGCCAGTAGTCTAGCGGGAGGGCCTTACAATGAGCAGTTCTTC. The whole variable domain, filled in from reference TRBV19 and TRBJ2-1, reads DGGITQSPKYLFRKEGQNVTLSCEQNLNHDAMYWYRQDPGQGLRLIYYSQIVNDFQKGDIAEGYSVSREKKESFPLTVTSAQKNPTAFYLCASSLAGGPYNEQFFGPGTRLTVL.